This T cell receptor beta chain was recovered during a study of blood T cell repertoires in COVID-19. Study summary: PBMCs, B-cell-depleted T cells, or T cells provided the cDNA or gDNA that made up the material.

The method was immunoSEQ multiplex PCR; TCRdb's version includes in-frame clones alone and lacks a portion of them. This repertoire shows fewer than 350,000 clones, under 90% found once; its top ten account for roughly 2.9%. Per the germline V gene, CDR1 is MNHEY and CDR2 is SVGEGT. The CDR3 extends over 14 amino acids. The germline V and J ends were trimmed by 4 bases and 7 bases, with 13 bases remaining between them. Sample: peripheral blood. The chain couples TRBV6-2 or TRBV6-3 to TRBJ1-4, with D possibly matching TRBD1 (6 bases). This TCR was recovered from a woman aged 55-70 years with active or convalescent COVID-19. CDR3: CASSSGTTGEKLFF. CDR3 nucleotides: TGTGCCAGCAGTTCCGGGACAACCGGTGAAAAACTGTTTTTT.